This TCR beta chain was identified in a study of blood T cell repertoires in COVID-19. A PCR-confirmed or clinician-diagnosed COVID-19 case had contacted exposed participants within 2 weeks of entry. Sequencing used immunoSEQ multiplex PCR; TCRdb keeps in-frame clones, though not all of them. The sample lists about 190,000 clones; 84% were seen once. The CDR3 covers 16 residues. Losses at the gene ends were 4 bases for V and 0 bases for J; bases not matched to a gene: 5. Per germline, CDR1 MNHEY and CDR2 SVGAGI. The receptor's source is a woman in her twenties or thirties who had been exposed to COVID-19. V usage is TRBV6-5 and J usage is TRBJ1-5, with 8 bases aligning to TRBD1. Sequenced sample: PBMCs or T cells enriched from blood (not recorded which). CDR3 in DNA: TGTGCCAGCAGTTTGACAGGGGCCAATAGCAATCAGCCCCAGCATTTT. Translation: CASSLTGANSNQPQHF.